This T cell receptor beta chain originates from a study of type 1 regulatory T cells. Study overall: An in vitro protocol generated T-allo10, a Tr1-enriched, alloantigen-specific CD4 T cell product.

Remarks on this clonotype: Its antigen remains unidentified. This clone may be a read error of a much larger clone one base away.

In TCRdb, the reads were re-called with MiXCR into one record per CDR3 protein. The data show about 14,000 distinct CDR3 sequences, roughly 15% seen once. Germline V gene lookup returns CDR1 MNHEY and CDR2 SVGEGT. The CDR3 runs to 13 residues. This clonotype was sampled from a human donor in good health. The sequenced sample was cultured T cells, either the whole culture or a sorted T cell fraction (not recorded which). The chain uses TRBV6-2 or TRBV6-3 and TRBJ1-5, with 7 bases that match TRBD1. The CDR3 DNA reads TGTGCCAGCAGCTCACAGGGGAGCCAGCCCCGGCATTTT. This sequence encodes CASSSQGSQPRHF.